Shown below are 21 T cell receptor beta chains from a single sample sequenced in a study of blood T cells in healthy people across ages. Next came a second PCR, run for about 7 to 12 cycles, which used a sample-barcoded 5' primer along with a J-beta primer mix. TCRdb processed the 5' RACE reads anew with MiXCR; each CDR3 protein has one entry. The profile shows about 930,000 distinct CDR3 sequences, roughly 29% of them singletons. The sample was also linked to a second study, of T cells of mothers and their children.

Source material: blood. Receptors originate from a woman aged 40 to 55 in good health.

The CDR3 sequence is CASRTETGVANEKLFF. DNA of the CDR3: TGTGCCAGCAGAACTGAAACAGGGGTGGCTAATGAAAAACTGTTTTTT. This chain links TRBV7-2 with TRBJ1-4; 7 nucleotides line up with TRBD1. J gave up 3 bases and V 6 bases, and 10 bases lay outside the gene matches. This CDR3 has 16 residues. The germline V gene has CDR1 SGHTA and CDR2 FQGNSA.

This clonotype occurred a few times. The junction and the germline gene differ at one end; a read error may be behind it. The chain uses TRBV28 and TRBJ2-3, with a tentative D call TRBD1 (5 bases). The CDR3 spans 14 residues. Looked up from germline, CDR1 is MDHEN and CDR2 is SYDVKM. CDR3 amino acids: CASSLGRSTGTQYF. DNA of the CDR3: TGTGCCAGCAGCCTTGGGCGGAGCACAGGTACGCAGTATTTT.

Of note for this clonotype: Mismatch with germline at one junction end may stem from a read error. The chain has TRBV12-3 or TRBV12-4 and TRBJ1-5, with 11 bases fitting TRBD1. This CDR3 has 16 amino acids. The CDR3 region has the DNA TGTGCCGGCAGTCACCGGGACAGGGGGTCCAATCAGCCCCAGCATTTT. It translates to CAGSHRDRGSNQPQHF.

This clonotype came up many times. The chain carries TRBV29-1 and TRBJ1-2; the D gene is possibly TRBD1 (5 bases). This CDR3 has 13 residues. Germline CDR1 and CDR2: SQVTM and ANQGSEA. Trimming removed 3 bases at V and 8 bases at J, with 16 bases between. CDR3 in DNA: TGCAGCGTTGAGGGGGGAGCCTCTCGAGGCTACACCTTC. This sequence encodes CSVEGGASRGYTF.

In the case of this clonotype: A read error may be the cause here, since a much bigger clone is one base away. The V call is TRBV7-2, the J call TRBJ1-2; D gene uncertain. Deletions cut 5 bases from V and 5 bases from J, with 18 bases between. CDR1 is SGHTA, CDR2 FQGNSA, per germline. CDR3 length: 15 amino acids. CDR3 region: CASSQVLTGGYGYTF. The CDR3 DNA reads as TGTGCCAGCAGCCAGGTCCTGACGGGTGGGTATGGCTACACCTTC.

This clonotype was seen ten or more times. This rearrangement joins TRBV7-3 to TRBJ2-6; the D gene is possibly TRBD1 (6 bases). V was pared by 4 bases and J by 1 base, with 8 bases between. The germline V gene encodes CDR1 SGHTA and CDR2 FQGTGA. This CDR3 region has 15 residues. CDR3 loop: CASSYGQSGANVLTF. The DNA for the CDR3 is TGTGCCAGCAGCTATGGACAGTCTGGGGCCAACGTCCTGACTTTC.

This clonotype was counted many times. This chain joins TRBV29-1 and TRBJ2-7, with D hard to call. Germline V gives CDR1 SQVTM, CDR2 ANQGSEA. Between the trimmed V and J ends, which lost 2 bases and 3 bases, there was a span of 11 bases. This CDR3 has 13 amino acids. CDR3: CSVETGFGYEQYF. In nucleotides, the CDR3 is TGCAGCGTTGAAACTGGGTTCGGCTACGAGCAGTACTTC.

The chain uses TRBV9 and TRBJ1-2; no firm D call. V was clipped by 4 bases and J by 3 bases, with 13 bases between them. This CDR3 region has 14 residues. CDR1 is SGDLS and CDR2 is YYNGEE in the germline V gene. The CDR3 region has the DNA TGTGCCAGCAGCTCCCCGGACGGGTACTATGGCTACACCTTC. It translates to CASSSPDGYYGYTF.

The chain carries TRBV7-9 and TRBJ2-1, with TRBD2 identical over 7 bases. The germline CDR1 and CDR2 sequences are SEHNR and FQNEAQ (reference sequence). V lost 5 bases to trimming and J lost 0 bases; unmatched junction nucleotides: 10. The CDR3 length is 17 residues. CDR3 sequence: CASSPDRGDGSYNEQFF. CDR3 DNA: TGTGCCAGCAGCCCCGACCGGGGGGACGGCTCCTACAATGAGCAGTTCTTC. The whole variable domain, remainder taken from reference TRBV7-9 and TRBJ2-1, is DTGVSQNPRHKITKRGQNVTFRCDPISEHNRLYWYRQTLGQGPEFLTYFQNEAQLEKSRLLSDRFSAERPKGSFSTLEIQRTEQGDSAMYLCASSPDRGDGSYNEQFFGPGTRLTVL.

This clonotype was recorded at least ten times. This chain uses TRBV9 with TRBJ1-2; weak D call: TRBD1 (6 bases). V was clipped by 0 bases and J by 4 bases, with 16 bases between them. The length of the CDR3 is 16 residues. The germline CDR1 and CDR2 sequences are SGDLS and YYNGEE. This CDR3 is CASSVVAGRDIYGYTF. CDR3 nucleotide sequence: TGTGCCAGCAGCGTAGTTGCCGGCAGGGACATCTATGGCTACACCTTC. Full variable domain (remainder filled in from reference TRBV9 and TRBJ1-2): DSGVTQTPKHLITATGQRVTLRCSPRSGDLSVYWYQQSLDQGLQFLIQYYNGEERAKGNILERFSAQQFPDLHSELNLSSLELGDSALYFCASSVVAGRDIYGYTFGSGTRLTVV.

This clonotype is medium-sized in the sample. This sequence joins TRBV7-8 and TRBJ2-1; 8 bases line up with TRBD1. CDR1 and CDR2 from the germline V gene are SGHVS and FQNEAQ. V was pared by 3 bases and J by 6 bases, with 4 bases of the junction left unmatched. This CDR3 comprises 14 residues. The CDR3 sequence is CASSLGQAFNEQFF. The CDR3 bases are TGTGCCAGCAGCTTGGGACAGGCTTTCAATGAGCAGTTCTTC.

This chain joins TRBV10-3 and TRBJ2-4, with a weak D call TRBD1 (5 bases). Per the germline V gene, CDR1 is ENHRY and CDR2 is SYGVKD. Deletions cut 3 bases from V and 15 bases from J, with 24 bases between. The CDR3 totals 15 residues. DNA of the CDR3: TGTGCCATCAGTGAAGAGAGTTCCAGGGCCTACGAGCGGTACTTC. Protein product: CAISEESSRAYERYF.

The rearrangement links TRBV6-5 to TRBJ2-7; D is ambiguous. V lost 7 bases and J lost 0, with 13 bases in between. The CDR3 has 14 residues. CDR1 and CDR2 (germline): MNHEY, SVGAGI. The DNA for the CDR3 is TGTGCCAGCACTTCTGGTCTGGGCTCCTACGAGCAGTACTTC. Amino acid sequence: CASTSGLGSYEQYF.

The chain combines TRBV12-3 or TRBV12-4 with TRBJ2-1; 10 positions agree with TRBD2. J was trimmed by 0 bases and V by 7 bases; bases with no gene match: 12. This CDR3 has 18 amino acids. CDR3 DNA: TGTGCCAGCACTGGGGGCCTAGCGGGGGTAAGCTCCTACAATGAGCAGTTCTTC. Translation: CASTGGLAGVSSYNEQFF.

CDR3 loop: CASSPETGIKVDGYTF. DNA for the CDR3: TGTGCCAGCTCACCAGAGACAGGGATAAAGGTCGATGGCTACACCTTC. The J gene is TRBJ1-2, the V gene TRBV18; TRBD1 aligns across 7 bases. The V segment lost 2 bases and the J segment 6 bases; nucleotides outside the gene matches: 12. The germline V gene has CDR1 KGHSH and CDR2 LQKENI. The CDR3 sequence is 16 residues long.

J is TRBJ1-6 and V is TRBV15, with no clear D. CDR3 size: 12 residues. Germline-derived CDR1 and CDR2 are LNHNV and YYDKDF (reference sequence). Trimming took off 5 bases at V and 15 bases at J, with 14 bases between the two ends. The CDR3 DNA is TGTGCCACCAGCCCAGGCGGCCCAATCCTCCACTTT. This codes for CATSPGGPILHF.

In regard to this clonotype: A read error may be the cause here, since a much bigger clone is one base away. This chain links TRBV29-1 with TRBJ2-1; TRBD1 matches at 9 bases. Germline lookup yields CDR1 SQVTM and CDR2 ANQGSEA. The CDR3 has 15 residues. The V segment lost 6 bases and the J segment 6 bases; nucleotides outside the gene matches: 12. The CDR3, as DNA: TGCAGCGTCCGGGGGACAGGGAGTAGAGGCAATGAGCAGTTCTTC. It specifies CSVRGTGSRGNEQFF.

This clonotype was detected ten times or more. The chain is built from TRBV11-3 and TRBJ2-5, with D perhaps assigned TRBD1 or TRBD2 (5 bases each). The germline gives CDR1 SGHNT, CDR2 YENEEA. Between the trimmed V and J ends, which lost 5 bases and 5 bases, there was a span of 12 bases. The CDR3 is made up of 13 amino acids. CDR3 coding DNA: TGTGCCAGCAGCCAACGGGGCTTCGAGACCCAGTACTTC. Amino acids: CASSQRGFETQYF.

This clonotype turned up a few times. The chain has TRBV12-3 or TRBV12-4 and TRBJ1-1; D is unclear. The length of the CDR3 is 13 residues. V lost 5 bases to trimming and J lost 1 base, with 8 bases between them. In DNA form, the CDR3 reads TGTGCCAGCAGTCAGGACTGGAACACTGAAGCTTTCTTT. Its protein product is CASSQDWNTEAFF.

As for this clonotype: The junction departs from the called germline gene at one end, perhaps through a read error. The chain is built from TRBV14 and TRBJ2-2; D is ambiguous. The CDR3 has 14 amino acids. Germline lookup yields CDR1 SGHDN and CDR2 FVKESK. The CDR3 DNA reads TGTGCCAGCAGTCAAGTGCGTCACACCGGGGAGCTGTTTTTT. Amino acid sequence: CASSQVRHTGELFF.

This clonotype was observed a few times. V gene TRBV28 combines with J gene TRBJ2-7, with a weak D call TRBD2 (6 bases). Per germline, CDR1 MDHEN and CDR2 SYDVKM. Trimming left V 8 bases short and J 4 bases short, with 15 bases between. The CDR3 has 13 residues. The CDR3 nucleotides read TGTGCCAGCTGCCCGGGGGAGTCATACGAGCAGTACTTC. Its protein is CASCPGESYEQYF.